This T cell receptor beta chain appears in the sequencing data of a study of human T cells and chemical hapten exposure. TCRdb re-called the RACE reads through MiXCR, storing one row per CDR3 protein. Counted here are about 160,000 distinct CDR3 sequences, approximately 30% occurring once; the ten biggest clones make up 2.1%. As to time point: patch test 3, about 24 weeks after DPC sensitization. As for treatment: therapeutic diphenylcyclopropenone sensitization with weekly scalp DPC. Extraction yielded total RNA from whole blood (unfractionated). Germline V gives CDR1 LGHNA, CDR2 YNFKEQ. Deletions cut 7 bases from V and 5 bases from J, with 21 bases between. The CDR3 consists of 16 residues.

This sequence joins TRBV4-2 and TRBJ2-1; possible D gene TRBD2, 7 bases. This clonotype was sampled from a young woman with alopecia areata. Some clones in this sample may be carry-over from other donors' samples. This specimen consisted of whole blood, obtained in connection with sensitization to the hapten diphenylcyclopropenone (DPC). CDR3: CASMGGGTGRNNEQFF. The CDR3 DNA reads as TGTGCCAGCATGGGGGGGGGCACCGGGAGAAACAATGAGCAGTTCTTC.